The clone carrying this TCR beta chain was observed at least ten times. Trimming pared 6 bases from V and 0 bases from J, leaving 9 bases between. Germline lookup yields CDR1 MDHEN and CDR2 SYDVKM. The CDR3 runs 13 residues. The sample originates from a study of T cells in Graves' hyperthyroidism and ophthalmopathy. This sample holds PBMCs from approximately 10 ml fresh peripheral blood. Amplification of TCR beta CDR3 regions used RNA as the template. Researchers ran a first-round RT-PCR on the TCR CDR3 using the HTBI primer set. TCRdb processed the multiplex PCR reads anew with MiXCR; each CDR3 protein has one entry. Among about 480,000 distinct CDR3 sequences listed, under 25% were seen once.

What was sequenced was blood. This sequence originates from a woman aged 65 to 85 with Graves' ophthalmopathy. The V gene is TRBV28, the J gene TRBJ2-7; D perhaps matches TRBD1 (5 bases). The CDR3 DNA reads TGTGCCAGCAGCTTAGGGGTCTCCTACGAGCAGTACTTC. Its protein product is CASSLGVSYEQYF.